This entry concerns a single TCR beta chain. This entry is derived from a study of cytomegalovirus exposure and HLA in healthy donors. The germline CDR1 and CDR2 sequences are SGHTA and FQGTGA. V was shortened by 5 bases and J by 0 bases, with 12 bases between the two germline ends. CDR3 size: 15 residues. The primer mix had 60 Vbeta and 13 Jbeta primers. Produced via immunoSEQ multiplex PCR; TCRdb's table is partial and in-frame only. Of under 65,000 clones listed, around 80% are singletons. The gene calls are TRBV7-3 and TRBJ2-3; TRBD1 is a possible D gene (5 bases). Sequencing was done on a sample of PBMCs. This receptor was obtained from a middle-aged man in good health and CMV-seronegative. DNA for the CDR3: TGTGCCAGCAGCACCACAGGAGCTAGCACAGATACGCAGTATTTT. Protein product: CASSTTGASTDTQYF. The full variable domain, with the rest looked up from reference TRBV7-3 and TRBJ2-3, is GAGVSQTPSNKVTEKGKYVELRCDPISGHTALYWYRQSLGQGPEFLIYFQGTGAADDSGLPNDRFFAVRPEGSVSTLKIQRTERGDSAVYLCASSTTGASTDTQYFGPGTRLTVL.